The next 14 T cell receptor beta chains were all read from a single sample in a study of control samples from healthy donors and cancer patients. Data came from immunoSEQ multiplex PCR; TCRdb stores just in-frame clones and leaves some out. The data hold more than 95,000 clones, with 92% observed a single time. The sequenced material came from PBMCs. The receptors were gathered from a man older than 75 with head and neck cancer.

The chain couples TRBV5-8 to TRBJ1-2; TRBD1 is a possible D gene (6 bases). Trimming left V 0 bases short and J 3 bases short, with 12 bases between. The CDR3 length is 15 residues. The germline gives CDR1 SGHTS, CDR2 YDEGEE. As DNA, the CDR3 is TGTGCCAGCAGCTTGGCCTGGGACACCTACTATGGCTACACCTTC. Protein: CASSLAWDTYYGYTF.

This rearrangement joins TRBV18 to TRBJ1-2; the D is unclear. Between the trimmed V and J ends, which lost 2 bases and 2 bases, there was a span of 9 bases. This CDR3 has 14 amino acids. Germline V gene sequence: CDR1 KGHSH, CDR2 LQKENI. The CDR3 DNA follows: TGTGCCAGCTCACCAGGGGATCCAAACTATGGCTACACCTTC. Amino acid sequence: CASSPGDPNYGYTF.

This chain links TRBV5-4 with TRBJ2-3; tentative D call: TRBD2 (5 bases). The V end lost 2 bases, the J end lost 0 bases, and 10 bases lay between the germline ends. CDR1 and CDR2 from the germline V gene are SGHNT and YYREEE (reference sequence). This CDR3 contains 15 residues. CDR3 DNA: TGTGCCAGCAGCTTACTAGACCATAGCACAGATACGCAGTATTTT. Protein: CASSLLDHSTDTQYF.

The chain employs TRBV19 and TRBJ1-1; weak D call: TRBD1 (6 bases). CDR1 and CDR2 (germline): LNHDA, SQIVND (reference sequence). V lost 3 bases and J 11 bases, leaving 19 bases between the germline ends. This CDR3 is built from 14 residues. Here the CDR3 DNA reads TGTGCCAGTAGTATTCTTACAGGGAACCTTCGGGCTTTCTTT. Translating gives CASSILTGNLRAFF.

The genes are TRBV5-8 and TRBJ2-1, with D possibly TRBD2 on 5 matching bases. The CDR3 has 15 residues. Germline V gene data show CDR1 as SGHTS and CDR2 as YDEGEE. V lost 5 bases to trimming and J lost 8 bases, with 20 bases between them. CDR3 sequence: CASSSQLEPFHEQFF. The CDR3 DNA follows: TGTGCCAGCAGTTCCCAACTAGAACCGTTTCATGAGCAGTTCTTC.

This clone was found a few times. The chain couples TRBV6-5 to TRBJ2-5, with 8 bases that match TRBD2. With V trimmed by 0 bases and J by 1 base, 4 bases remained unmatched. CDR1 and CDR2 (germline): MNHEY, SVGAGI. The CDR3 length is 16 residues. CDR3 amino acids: CASSYSTGGGQETQYF. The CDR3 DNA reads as TGTGCCAGCAGTTACTCGACCGGGGGGGGCCAAGAGACCCAGTACTTC.

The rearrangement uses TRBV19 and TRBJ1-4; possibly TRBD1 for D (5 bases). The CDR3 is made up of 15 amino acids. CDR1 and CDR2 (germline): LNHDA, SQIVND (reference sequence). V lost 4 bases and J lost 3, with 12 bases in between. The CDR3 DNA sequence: TGTGCCAGTAGTACACGAACAGGACCTAATGAAAAACTGTTTTTT. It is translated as CASSTRTGPNEKLFF.

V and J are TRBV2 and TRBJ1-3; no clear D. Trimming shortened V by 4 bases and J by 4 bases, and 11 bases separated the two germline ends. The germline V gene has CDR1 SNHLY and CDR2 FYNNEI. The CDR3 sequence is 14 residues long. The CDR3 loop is CASSAWGMGNTIYF. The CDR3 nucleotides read TGTGCCAGCAGTGCCTGGGGAATGGGAAACACCATATATTTT.

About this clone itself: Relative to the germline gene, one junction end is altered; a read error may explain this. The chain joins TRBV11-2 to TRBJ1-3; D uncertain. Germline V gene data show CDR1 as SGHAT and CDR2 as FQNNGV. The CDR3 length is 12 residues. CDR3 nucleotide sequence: TGTGCCAGCAGCTTTTCAACAAACCCCATATATTTT. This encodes CASSFSTNPIYF.

The CDR3 nucleotides are TGTGCCAGCTCACAGGGACGGGCCAGCTCCTACAATGAGCAGTTCTTC. Translated, it gives CASSQGRASSYNEQFF. The chain employs TRBV18 and TRBJ2-1; either TRBD1 or TRBD2 may supply D (5 bases each). Germline V gives CDR1 KGHSH, CDR2 LQKENI. Trimming stripped 4 bases from V and 0 bases from J, with 13 bases between. This CDR3 has 16 residues.

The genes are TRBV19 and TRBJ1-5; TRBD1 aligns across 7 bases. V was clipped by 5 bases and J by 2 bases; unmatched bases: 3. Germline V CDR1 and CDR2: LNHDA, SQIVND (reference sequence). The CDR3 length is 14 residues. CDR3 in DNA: TGTGCCAGTAGTTCTGGACAGGGCAATCAGCCCCAGCATTTT. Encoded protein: CASSSGQGNQPQHF.

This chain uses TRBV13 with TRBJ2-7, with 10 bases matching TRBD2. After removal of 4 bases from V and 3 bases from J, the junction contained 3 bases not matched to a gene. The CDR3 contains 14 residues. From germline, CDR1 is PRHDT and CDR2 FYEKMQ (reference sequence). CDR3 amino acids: CASSSWTSGYEQYF. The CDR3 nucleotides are TGTGCCAGCAGCTCCTGGACTAGCGGCTACGAGCAGTACTTC.

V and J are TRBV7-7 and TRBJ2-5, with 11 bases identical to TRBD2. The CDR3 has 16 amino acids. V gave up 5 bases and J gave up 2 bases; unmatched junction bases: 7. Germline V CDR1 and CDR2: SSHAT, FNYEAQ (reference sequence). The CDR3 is CASSPRLAGSQETQYF. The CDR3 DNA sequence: TGTGCCAGCAGCCCTAGACTAGCGGGAAGTCAAGAGACCCAGTACTTC.

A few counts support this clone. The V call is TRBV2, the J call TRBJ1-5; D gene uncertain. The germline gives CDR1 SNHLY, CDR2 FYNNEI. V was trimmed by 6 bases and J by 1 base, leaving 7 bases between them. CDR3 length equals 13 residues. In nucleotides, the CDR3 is TGTGCCAGCAGGAGAGACAGCAATCAGCCCCAGCATTTT. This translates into CASRRDSNQPQHF. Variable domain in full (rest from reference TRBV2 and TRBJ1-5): EPEVTQTPSHQVTQMGQEVILRCVPISNHLYFYWYRQILGQKVEFLVSFYNNEISEKSEIFDDQFSVERPDGSNFTLKIRSTKLEDSAMYFCASRRDSNQPQHFGDGTRLSIL.